The rows below give T cell receptor beta chains drawn from one sample of a study of blood T cell repertoires in COVID-19. The data were produced by immunoSEQ multiplex PCR, yet TCRdb's version contains in-frame clones alone and is incomplete. Here the sample spans approximately 200,000 clones, 70% to 85% being singletons. Sequenced sample: peripheral blood. These receptors were collected from a woman aged 25 to 39 with acute or convalescent COVID-19. Each CDR3 is given with its conserved first and last residue. The order of the fields is D gene, clone size, J gene, V gene, CDR3 DNA, CDR3 protein. The D gene is left open where the match is weak. For some rows the clone size is stated as once, few or many, or as a class when expanded; others skip it.

D gene: NA; clone size: NA; J gene: TRBJ1-6; V gene: TRBV19; CDR3 DNA: TGTGCCAGCACTCCAGGAAGGAGGCCTCCCCTCCACTTT; CDR3 protein: CASTPGRRPPLHF
D gene: TRBD1; clone size: NA; J gene: TRBJ2-2; V gene: TRBV4-3; CDR3 DNA: TGCGCCAGCAGCCAGGTGACCGGGACAGGGGCCGGGGAGCTGTTTTTT; CDR3 protein: CASSQVTGTGAGELFF
D gene: NA; clone size: NA; J gene: TRBJ1-1; V gene: TRBV19; CDR3 DNA: TGTGCCAGTAGTATAGATCGGGGGGACACTGAAGCTTTCTTT; CDR3 protein: CASSIDRGDTEAFF
D gene: NA; clone size: few; J gene: TRBJ2-7; V gene: TRBV7-2; CDR3 DNA: TGTGCCAGCAGCTTAGCGGGAGGAGGCGACGAGCAGTACTTC; CDR3 protein: CASSLAGGGDEQYF
D gene: TRBD1; clone size: NA; J gene: TRBJ2-5; V gene: TRBV2; CDR3 DNA: TGTGCCAGCGGCCAAAGACAGGGAAGGTACCAAGAGACCCAGTACTTC; CDR3 protein: CASGQRQGRYQETQYF
D gene: TRBD1; clone size: NA; J gene: TRBJ2-1; V gene: TRBV30; CDR3 DNA: TGTGCCTGGCAGACGCTTAGCCGACAGGGGCAGTTCTTC; CDR3 protein: CAWQTLSRQGQFF
D gene: TRBD1; clone size: NA; J gene: TRBJ2-5; V gene: TRBV6-2/TRBV6-3; CDR3 DNA: TGTGCCAGCAGTCAAGGACAGGCTCAGTACTTC; CDR3 protein: CASSQGQAQYF
D gene: NA; clone size: NA; J gene: TRBJ1-6; V gene: TRBV19; CDR3 DNA: TGTGCCAGTGCCTCCCGGGACAATAATTCACCCCTCCACTTT; CDR3 protein: CASASRDNNSPLHF
D gene: NA; clone size: few; J gene: TRBJ1-1; V gene: TRBV29-1; CDR3 DNA: TGCAGCGTTGGAGTAGGGGGATCTGAAGCTTTCTTT; CDR3 protein: CSVGVGGSEAFF
D gene: TRBD1; clone size: NA; J gene: TRBJ1-3; V gene: TRBV19; CDR3 DNA: TGTGCCAGTAGTAATCGACAGGGCCCCTCTGGAAACACCATATATTTT; CDR3 protein: CASSNRQGPSGNTIYF
D gene: NA; clone size: NA; J gene: TRBJ1-2; V gene: TRBV19; CDR3 DNA: TGTGCCAGTAGACAGAACTATGGCTACACCTTC; CDR3 protein: CASRQNYGYTF
D gene: TRBD2; clone size: NA; J gene: TRBJ2-3; V gene: TRBV2; CDR3 DNA: TGTGCCAGCAGTGAAGCGTTCCAGCGGGGAGGCACAGATACGCAGTATTTT; CDR3 protein: CASSEAFQRGGTDTQYF
D gene: NA; clone size: NA; J gene: TRBJ2-7; V gene: TRBV7-6; CDR3 DNA: TGTGCCAGCAGCTCGAGTCCCCACCCCATCTACGAGCAGTACTTC; CDR3 protein: CASSSSPHPIYEQYF
D gene: NA; clone size: NA; J gene: TRBJ2-5; V gene: TRBV30; CDR3 DNA: TGTGCCTGGAGTCTTAACCAAGAGACCCAGTACTTC; CDR3 protein: CAWSLNQETQYF
D gene: NA; clone size: NA; J gene: TRBJ2-5; V gene: TRBV18; CDR3 DNA: TGTGCCAGCTCACCACTAGAGCTAACCGGGACCCAGTACTTC; CDR3 protein: CASSPLELTGTQYF
D gene: NA; clone size: NA; J gene: TRBJ1-1; V gene: TRBV28; CDR3 DNA: TGTGCCACGAAGGGGAGGTTGAACACTGAAGCTTTCTTT; CDR3 protein: CATKGRLNTEAFF
D gene: TRBD1; clone size: NA; J gene: TRBJ1-4; V gene: TRBV6-5; CDR3 DNA: TGTGCCAGCAGTCGGGACAGGGTCAATGAAAAACTGTTTTTT; CDR3 protein: CASSRDRVNEKLFF
D gene: TRBD1; clone size: NA; J gene: TRBJ1-1; V gene: TRBV5-4; CDR3 DNA: TGTGCCAGCAGTTGGGGTCGGGGACAGGGGTACACTGAAGCTTTCTTT; CDR3 protein: CASSWGRGQGYTEAFF
D gene: NA; clone size: NA; J gene: TRBJ1-3; V gene: TRBV3-1/TRBV3-2; CDR3 DNA: TGTGCCAGCAGCCAAGGGGGCAGCTCTGGAAACACCATATATTTT; CDR3 protein: CASSQGGSSGNTIYF
D gene: TRBD2; clone size: NA; J gene: TRBJ2-3; V gene: TRBV7-3; CDR3 DNA: TGTGCCAGCAGCCGGCTGGCGGGGGAGGCAGATACGCAGTATTTT; CDR3 protein: CASSRLAGEADTQYF
D gene: NA; clone size: NA; J gene: TRBJ1-6; V gene: TRBV6-1; CDR3 DNA: TGTGCCAGCAGATCAGGCCATAATTCACCCCTCCACTTT; CDR3 protein: CASRSGHNSPLHF
D gene: TRBD2; clone size: NA; J gene: TRBJ2-1; V gene: TRBV5-6; CDR3 DNA: TGTGCCAGCAGCGCCGGGACTAGCGGGATCGGTGAGCAGTTCTTC; CDR3 protein: CASSAGTSGIGEQFF
D gene: NA; clone size: few; J gene: TRBJ1-5; V gene: TRBV6-5; CDR3 DNA: TGTGCCAGCATGCGGGGGCAGGGGCCCAATCAGCCCCAGCATTTT; CDR3 protein: CASMRGQGPNQPQHF
D gene: TRBD1; clone size: once; J gene: TRBJ1-6; V gene: TRBV3-1/TRBV3-2; CDR3 DNA: TGTGCCAGCAGCCAATCCAAATGGGGGACAGATAATTCACCCCTCCACTTT; CDR3 protein: CASSQSKWGTDNSPLHF
D gene: NA; clone size: NA; J gene: TRBJ1-5; V gene: TRBV30; CDR3 DNA: TGTGCCTGGAGTGTACGAGGGGGAGATCAGCCCCAGCATTTT; CDR3 protein: CAWSVRGGDQPQHF
D gene: NA; clone size: NA; J gene: TRBJ2-5; V gene: TRBV10-3; CDR3 DNA: TGTGCCATCAGGGACAGCCAGAGAGGGGAGACCCAGTACTTC; CDR3 protein: CAIRDSQRGETQYF
D gene: NA; clone size: NA; J gene: TRBJ1-2; V gene: TRBV28; CDR3 DNA: TGTGCCAGCAGTGACCGGGGTCTTATCTATGGCTACACCTTC; CDR3 protein: CASSDRGLIYGYTF
D gene: TRBD2; clone size: NA; J gene: TRBJ2-7; V gene: TRBV6-5; CDR3 DNA: TGTGCCAGCAGTCCACTAGCGTCCAGCTCCTACGAGCAGTACTTC; CDR3 protein: CASSPLASSSYEQYF
D gene: TRBD1; clone size: once; J gene: TRBJ1-6; V gene: TRBV3-1/TRBV3-2; CDR3 DNA: TGTGCCAGCAGCCAAGTCCCTGCGGGGACAGGGGGCGCCTATAATTCACCCCTCCACTTT; CDR3 protein: CASSQVPAGTGGAYNSPLHF
D gene: TRBD1; clone size: NA; J gene: TRBJ1-5; V gene: TRBV27; CDR3 DNA: TGTGCCAGCAGTCCCAAGACAGGGCGCAATCAGCCCCAGCATTTT; CDR3 protein: CASSPKTGRNQPQHF
D gene: TRBD2; clone size: few; J gene: TRBJ2-3; V gene: TRBV5-1; CDR3 DNA: TGCGCCAGCAGCTCGTCGACTAGCGGATTTAGCACAGATACGCAGTATTTT; CDR3 protein: CASSSSTSGFSTDTQYF
D gene: NA; clone size: NA; J gene: TRBJ1-4; V gene: TRBV6-6; CDR3 DNA: TGTGCCAGCAGCCCTGCAGGAAGTGAAAAACTGTTTTTT; CDR3 protein: CASSPAGSEKLFF
D gene: NA; clone size: once; J gene: TRBJ1-4; V gene: TRBV10-3; CDR3 DNA: TGTGCCATCAGTGAGAGCACCCTTGCAACTAATGAAAAACTGTTTTTT; CDR3 protein: CAISESTLATNEKLFF
D gene: NA; clone size: once; J gene: TRBJ1-1; V gene: TRBV10-3; CDR3 DNA: TGTGCCATCAGTGAGTCACAGGGAGCGAACACTGAAGCTTTCTTT; CDR3 protein: CAISESQGANTEAFF
D gene: TRBD1; clone size: NA; J gene: TRBJ1-4; V gene: TRBV30; CDR3 DNA: TGTGCCTGGAGGCCCGGTGGACAGGTTAACGAAAAACTGTTTTTT; CDR3 protein: CAWRPGGQVNEKLFF
D gene: NA; clone size: NA; J gene: TRBJ2-3; V gene: TRBV6-2/TRBV6-3; CDR3 DNA: TGTGCCAGCAGTTACTCGGAGTCGACAGATACGCAGTATTTT; CDR3 protein: CASSYSESTDTQYF
D gene: TRBD1; clone size: NA; J gene: TRBJ2-3; V gene: TRBV25-1; CDR3 DNA: TGTGCCAGCGGCCGGGACAGGGGAGTAGGGGATTCCCCAGATACGCAGTATTTT; CDR3 protein: CASGRDRGVGDSPDTQYF
D gene: NA; clone size: NA; J gene: TRBJ1-2; V gene: TRBV30; CDR3 DNA: TGTGCCTGGAGGGAACAGAGCCAACGTGGCTACACCTTC; CDR3 protein: CAWREQSQRGYTF
D gene: TRBD1; clone size: NA; J gene: TRBJ2-5; V gene: TRBV28; CDR3 DNA: TGTGCCAGCACTCCGGACAGGGGGTCAGGGGAGACCCAGTACTTC; CDR3 protein: CASTPDRGSGETQYF
D gene: TRBD1; clone size: once; J gene: TRBJ2-1; V gene: TRBV7-4; CDR3 DNA: TGTGCCAGCAGCTTAGGGGACAGGGAGGGGAAGCAGTTCTTC; CDR3 protein: CASSLGDREGKQFF
D gene: NA; clone size: NA; J gene: TRBJ1-6; V gene: TRBV25-1; CDR3 DNA: TGTGCCAGCAGTGAATATGGGCAGCGGAATTCACCCCTCCACTTT; CDR3 protein: CASSEYGQRNSPLHF
D gene: TRBD1; clone size: NA; J gene: TRBJ1-2; V gene: TRBV15; CDR3 DNA: TGTGCCACCAGCAGGGGTGGGACAGGATTAAACTATGGCTACACCTTC; CDR3 protein: CATSRGGTGLNYGYTF
D gene: NA; clone size: NA; J gene: TRBJ1-2; V gene: TRBV18; CDR3 DNA: TGTGCCAGCTCACCCCACAGTCTGTATGGCTACACCTTC; CDR3 protein: CASSPHSLYGYTF
D gene: TRBD1; clone size: once; J gene: TRBJ1-4; V gene: TRBV5-4; CDR3 DNA: TGTGCCAGCAGCGCCGGACAGGGATATAATGAAAAACTGTTTTTT; CDR3 protein: CASSAGQGYNEKLFF
D gene: NA; clone size: few; J gene: TRBJ1-6; V gene: TRBV7-2; CDR3 DNA: TGTGCCAGCAGCCACAGAGCGGGGGATTCACCCCTCCACTTT; CDR3 protein: CASSHRAGDSPLHF
D gene: NA; clone size: once; J gene: TRBJ1-1; V gene: TRBV6-5; CDR3 DNA: TGTGCCAGCAGTTTAGTCGGCGCGAGGGTCTTAGAAGCTTTCTTT; CDR3 protein: CASSLVGARVLEAFF
D gene: NA; clone size: NA; J gene: TRBJ1-5; V gene: TRBV9; CDR3 DNA: TGTGCCAGCAGCGTTGCCGGAGTGGGGCCCCAGCATTTT; CDR3 protein: CASSVAGVGPQHF
D gene: NA; clone size: NA; J gene: TRBJ2-1; V gene: TRBV21-1; CDR3 DNA: TGTGCCAGCAGCAAAGCAGAAGGGGGGGGTAAGTTCTTC; CDR3 protein: CASSKAEGGGKFF
D gene: TRBD1; clone size: NA; J gene: TRBJ1-2; V gene: TRBV5-1; CDR3 DNA: TGCGCCAGCAGCTTGGACCAGGGGGCGAGGGGCTACACCTTC; CDR3 protein: CASSLDQGARGYTF
D gene: NA; clone size: NA; J gene: TRBJ1-4; V gene: TRBV9; CDR3 DNA: TGTGCCAGCAGCGCGAGCGTCTTTGCTAATGAAAAACTGTTTTTT; CDR3 protein: CASSASVFANEKLFF
D gene: NA; clone size: NA; J gene: TRBJ2-2; V gene: TRBV19; CDR3 DNA: TGTGCCAGTAACGAAATAGCGACCGGGGAGCTGTTTTTT; CDR3 protein: CASNEIATGELFF
D gene: NA; clone size: NA; J gene: TRBJ1-4; V gene: TRBV4-3; CDR3 DNA: TGCGCCAGCAGCCAAGACCTTGCAACTAATGAAAAACTGTTTTTT; CDR3 protein: CASSQDLATNEKLFF
D gene: TRBD1; clone size: NA; J gene: TRBJ1-1; V gene: TRBV5-4; CDR3 DNA: TGTGCCAGCAGCCACAGGGGGCCCAACACTGAAGCTTTCTTT; CDR3 protein: CASSHRGPNTEAFF